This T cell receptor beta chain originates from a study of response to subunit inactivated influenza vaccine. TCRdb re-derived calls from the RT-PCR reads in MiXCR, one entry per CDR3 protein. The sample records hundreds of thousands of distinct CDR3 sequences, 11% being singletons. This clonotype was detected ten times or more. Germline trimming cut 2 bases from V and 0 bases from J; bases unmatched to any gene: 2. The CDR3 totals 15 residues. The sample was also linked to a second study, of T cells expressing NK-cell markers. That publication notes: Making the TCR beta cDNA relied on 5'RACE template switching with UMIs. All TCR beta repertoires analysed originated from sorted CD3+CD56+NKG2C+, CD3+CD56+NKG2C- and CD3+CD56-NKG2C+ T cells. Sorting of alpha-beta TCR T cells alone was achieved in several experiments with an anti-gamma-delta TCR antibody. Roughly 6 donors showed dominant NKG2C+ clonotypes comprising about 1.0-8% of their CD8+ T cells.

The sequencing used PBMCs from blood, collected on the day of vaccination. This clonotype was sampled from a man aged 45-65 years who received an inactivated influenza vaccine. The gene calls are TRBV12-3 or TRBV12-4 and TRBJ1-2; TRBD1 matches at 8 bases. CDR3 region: CASSLTGGANYGYTF. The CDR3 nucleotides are TGTGCCAGCAGTTTAACAGGGGGAGCTAACTATGGCTACACCTTC.